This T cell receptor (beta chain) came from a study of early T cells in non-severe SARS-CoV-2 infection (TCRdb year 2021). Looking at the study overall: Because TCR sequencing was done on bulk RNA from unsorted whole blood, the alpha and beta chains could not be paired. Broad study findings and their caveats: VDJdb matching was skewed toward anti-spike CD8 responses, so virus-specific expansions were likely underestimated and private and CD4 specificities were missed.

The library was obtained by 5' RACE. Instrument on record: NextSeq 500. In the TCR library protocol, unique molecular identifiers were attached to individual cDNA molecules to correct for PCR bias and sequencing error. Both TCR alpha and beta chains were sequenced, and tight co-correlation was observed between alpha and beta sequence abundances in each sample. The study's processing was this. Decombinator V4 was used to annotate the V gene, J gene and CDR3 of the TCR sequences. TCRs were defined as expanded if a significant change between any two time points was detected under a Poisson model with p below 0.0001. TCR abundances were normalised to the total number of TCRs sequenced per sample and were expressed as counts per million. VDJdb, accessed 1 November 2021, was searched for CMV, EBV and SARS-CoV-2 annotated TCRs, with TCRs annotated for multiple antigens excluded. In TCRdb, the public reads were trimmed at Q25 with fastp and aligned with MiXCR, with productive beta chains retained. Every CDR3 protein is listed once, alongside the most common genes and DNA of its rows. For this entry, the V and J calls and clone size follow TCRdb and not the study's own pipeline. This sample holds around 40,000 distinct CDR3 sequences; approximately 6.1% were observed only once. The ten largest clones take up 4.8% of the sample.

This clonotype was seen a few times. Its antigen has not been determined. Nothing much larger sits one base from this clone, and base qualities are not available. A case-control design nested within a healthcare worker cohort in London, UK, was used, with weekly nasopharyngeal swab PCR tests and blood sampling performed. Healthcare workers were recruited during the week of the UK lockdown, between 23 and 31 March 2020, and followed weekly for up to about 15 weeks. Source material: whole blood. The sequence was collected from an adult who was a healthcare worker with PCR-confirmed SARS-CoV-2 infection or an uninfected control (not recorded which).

The DNA sequence follows: TGTGCCAGCAGCGACTTAGCGGGACGCACGCCAGATACGCAGTATTTT. Its amino acids are CASSDLAGRTPDTQYF. The rearrangement joined TRBV7-3 to TRBJ2-3; TRBD2 matches 8 bases in the middle. Trimming accounts for 5 bases at V and 4 bases at J, while the number of junction bases matched to no gene is 11. Per the germline V gene, SGHTA is the CDR1 and FQGTGA is the CDR2. The cysteine opens and the phenylalanine closes a CDR3 of 16 amino acids. Just the 48-base CDR3 DNA is kept, in frame starting at base 1.